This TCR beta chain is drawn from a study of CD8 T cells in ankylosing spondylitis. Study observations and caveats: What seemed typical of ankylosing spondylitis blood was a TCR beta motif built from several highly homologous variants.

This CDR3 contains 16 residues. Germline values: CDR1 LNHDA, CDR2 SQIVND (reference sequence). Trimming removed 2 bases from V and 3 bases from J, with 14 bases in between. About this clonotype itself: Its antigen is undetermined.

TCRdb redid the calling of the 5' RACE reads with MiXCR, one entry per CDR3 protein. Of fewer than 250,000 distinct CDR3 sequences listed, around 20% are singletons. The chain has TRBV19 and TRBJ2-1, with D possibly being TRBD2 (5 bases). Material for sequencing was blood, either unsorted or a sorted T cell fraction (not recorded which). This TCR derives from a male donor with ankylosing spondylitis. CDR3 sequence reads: CASSINSGSGYNEQFF. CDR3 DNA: TGTGCCAGTAGTATAAATTCGGGATCTGGCTACAATGAGCAGTTCTTC.